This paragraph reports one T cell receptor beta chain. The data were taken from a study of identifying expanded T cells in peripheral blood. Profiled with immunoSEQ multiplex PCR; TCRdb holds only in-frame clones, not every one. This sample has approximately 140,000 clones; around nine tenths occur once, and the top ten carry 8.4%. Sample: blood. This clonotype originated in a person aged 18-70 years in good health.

This CDR3 reads CSVTRWDEQFF. In DNA form, the CDR3 reads TGCAGCGTTACCCGGTGGGATGAGCAGTTCTTC. The chain combines TRBV29-1 with TRBJ2-1, with D unresolved. Trimming shortened V by 5 bases and J by 8 bases, and 10 bases separated the two germline ends. This CDR3 has 11 amino acids. Germline loops: CDR1 SQVTM, CDR2 ANQGSEA.